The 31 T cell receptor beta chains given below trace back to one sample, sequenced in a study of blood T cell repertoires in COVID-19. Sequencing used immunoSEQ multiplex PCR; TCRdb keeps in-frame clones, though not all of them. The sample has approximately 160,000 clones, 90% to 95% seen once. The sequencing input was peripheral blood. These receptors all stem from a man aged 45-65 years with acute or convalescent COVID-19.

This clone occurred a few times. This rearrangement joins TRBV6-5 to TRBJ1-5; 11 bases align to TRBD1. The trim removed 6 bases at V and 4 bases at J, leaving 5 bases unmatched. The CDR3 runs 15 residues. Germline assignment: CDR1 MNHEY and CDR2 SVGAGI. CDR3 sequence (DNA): TGTGCCAGCAGCCCGGACAGGGGGCCGAATCAGCCCCAGCATTTT. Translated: CASSPDRGPNQPQHF.

The CDR3, as DNA: TGTGCCAGCAGACAGGGGTCTGGAAACACCATATATTTT. Translating it yields CASRQGSGNTIYF. The gene calls are TRBV2 and TRBJ1-3; 7 nucleotides align to TRBD1. CDR1 and CDR2 from the germline V gene are SNHLY and FYNNEI. There are 13 residues in the CDR3. V shed 6 bases and J 1 base; nucleotides not matched to a gene: 0.

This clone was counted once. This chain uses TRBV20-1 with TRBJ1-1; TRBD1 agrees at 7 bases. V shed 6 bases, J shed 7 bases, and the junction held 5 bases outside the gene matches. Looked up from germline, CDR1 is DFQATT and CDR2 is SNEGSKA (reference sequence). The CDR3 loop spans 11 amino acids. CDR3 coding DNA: TGCAGTGCCGACAGGGTGGGTGAAGCTTTCTTT. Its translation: CSADRVGEAFF.

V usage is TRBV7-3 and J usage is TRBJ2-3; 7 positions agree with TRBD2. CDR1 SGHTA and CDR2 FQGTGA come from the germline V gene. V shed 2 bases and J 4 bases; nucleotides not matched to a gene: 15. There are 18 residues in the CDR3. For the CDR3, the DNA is TGTGCCAGCAGCTTAGTTGGGGCTGGGGCGGGAGTTGCAGATACGCAGTATTTT. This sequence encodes CASSLVGAGAGVADTQYF.

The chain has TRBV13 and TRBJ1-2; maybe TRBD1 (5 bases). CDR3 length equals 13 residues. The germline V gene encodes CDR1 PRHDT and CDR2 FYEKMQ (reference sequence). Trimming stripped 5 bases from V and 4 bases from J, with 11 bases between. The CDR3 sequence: CASSRGGGYGYTF. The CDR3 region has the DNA TGTGCCAGCAGCCGTGGGGGGGGCTATGGCTACACCTTC.

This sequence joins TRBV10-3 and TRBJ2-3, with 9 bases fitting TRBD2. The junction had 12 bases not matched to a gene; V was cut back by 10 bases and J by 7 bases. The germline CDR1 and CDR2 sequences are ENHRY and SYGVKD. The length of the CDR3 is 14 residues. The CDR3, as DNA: TGTGCCAGCACCAATAGCGGGAGTACGAATACGCAGTATTTT. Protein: CASTNSGSTNTQYF.

CDR3 residues: CASSGLAGGRGEQFF. The CDR3 DNA follows: TGTGCCAGCAGCGGACTAGCGGGAGGCCGGGGTGAGCAGTTCTTC. The J gene is TRBJ2-1, the V gene TRBV3-1 (or the pseudogene TRBV3-2), with 14 bases lining up with TRBD2. The J segment lost 9 bases and the V segment lost 5 bases, leaving 6 bases of the junction unmatched. CDR1 is LGHDT, CDR2 YNNKEL, per germline (reference sequence). The CDR3 is made up of 15 amino acids.

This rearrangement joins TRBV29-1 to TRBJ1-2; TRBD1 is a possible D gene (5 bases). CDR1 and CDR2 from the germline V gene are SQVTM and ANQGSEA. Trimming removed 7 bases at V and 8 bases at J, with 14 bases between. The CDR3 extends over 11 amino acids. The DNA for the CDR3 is TGCAGCGGGACTCAGGGAGGCGGCTACACCTTC. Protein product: CSGTQGGGYTF.

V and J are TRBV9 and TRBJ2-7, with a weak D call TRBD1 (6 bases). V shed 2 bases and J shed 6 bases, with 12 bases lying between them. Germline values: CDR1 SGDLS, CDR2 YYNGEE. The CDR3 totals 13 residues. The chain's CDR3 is CASSVDSPLEQYF. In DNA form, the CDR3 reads TGTGCCAGCAGCGTGGACAGCCCCCTCGAGCAGTACTTC.

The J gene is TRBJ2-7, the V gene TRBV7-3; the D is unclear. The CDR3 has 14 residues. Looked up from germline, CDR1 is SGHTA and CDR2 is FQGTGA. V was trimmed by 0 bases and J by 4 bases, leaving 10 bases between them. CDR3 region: CASSLTRFRYEQYF. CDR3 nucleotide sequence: TGTGCCAGCAGCTTAACGCGATTTAGATACGAGCAGTACTTC.

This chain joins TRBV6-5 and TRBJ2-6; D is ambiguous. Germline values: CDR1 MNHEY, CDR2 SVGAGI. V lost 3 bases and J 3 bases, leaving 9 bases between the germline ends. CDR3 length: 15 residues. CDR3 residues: CASSYPTGGANVLTF. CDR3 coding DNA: TGTGCCAGCAGTTATCCTACGGGTGGGGCCAACGTCCTGACTTTC.

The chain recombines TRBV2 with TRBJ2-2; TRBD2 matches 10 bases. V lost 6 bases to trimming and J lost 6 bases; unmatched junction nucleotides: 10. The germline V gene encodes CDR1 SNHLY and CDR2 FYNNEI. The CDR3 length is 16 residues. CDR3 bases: TGTGCCAGCAGGCCGGGGAGCGGGAGGGAATCCGGGGAGCTGTTTTTT. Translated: CASRPGSGRESGELFF.

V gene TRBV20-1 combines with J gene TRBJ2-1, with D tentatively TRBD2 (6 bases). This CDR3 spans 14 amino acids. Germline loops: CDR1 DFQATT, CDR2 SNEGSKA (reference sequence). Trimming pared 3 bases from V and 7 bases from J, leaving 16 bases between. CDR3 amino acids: CSASSARSGNEQFF. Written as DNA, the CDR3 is TGCAGTGCTAGTTCTGCTAGGAGCGGGAATGAGCAGTTCTTC.

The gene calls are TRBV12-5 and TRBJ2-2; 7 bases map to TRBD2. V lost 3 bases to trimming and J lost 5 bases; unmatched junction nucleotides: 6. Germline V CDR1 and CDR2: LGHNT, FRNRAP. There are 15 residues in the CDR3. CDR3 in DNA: TGTGCTAGTGGTTTAGGCGATAGCGGGACCGGGGAGCTGTTTTTT. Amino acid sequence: CASGLGDSGTGELFF.

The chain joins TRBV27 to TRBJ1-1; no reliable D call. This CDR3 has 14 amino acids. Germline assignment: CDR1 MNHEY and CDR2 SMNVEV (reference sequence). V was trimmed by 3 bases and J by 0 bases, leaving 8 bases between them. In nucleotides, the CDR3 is TGTGCCAGCAGTTTTGGAGGGATGAACACTGAAGCTTTCTTT. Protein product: CASSFGGMNTEAFF.

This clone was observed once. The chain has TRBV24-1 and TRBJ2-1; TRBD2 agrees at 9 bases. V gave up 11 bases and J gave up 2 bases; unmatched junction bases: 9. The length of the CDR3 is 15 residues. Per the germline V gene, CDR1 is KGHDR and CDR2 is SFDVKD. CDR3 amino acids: CAIQPAGGTYNEQFF. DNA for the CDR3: TGTGCCATACAACCCGCGGGGGGGACCTACAATGAGCAGTTCTTC.

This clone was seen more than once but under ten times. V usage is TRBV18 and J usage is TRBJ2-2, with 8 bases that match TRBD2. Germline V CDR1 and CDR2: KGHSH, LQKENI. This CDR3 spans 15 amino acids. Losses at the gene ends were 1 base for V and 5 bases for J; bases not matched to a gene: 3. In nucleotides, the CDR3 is TGTGCCAGCTCACCACTAGCGGGGCGGACCGGGGAGCTGTTTTTT. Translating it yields CASSPLAGRTGELFF.

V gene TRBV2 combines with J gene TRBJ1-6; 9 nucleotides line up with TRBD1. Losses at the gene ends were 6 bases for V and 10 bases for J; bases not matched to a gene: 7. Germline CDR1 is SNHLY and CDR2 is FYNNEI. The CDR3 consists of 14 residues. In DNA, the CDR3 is TGTGCCAGCAGGGCAGGACAGGGGTGGTCACCCCTCCACTTT. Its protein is CASRAGQGWSPLHF.

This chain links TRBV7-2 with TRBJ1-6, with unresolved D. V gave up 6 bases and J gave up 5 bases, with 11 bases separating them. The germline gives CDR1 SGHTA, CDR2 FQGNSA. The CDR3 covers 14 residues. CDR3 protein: CASRKDINNSPLHF. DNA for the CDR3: TGTGCCAGCAGAAAAGACATAAATAATTCACCCCTCCACTTT.

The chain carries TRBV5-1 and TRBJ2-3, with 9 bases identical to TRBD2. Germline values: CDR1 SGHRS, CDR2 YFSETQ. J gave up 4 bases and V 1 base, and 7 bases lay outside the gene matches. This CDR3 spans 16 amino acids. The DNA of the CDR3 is TGCGCCAGCAGCTTGTTGGGCGGGGGGGCGCCAGATACGCAGTATTTT. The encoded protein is CASSLLGGGAPDTQYF.

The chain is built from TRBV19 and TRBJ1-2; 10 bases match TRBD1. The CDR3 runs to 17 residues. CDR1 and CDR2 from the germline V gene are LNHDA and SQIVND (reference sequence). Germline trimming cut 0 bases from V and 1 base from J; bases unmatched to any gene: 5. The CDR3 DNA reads TGTGCCAGTAGTATAGATGCCGGACAGGGGGTTAACTATGGCTACACCTTC. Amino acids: CASSIDAGQGVNYGYTF.

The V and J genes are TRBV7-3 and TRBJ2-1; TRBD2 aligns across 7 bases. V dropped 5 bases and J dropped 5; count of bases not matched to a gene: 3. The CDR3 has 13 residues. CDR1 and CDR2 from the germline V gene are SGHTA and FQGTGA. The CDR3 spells CASSLSGNNEQFF. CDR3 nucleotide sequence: TGTGCCAGCAGCCTAAGCGGGAACAATGAGCAGTTCTTC.

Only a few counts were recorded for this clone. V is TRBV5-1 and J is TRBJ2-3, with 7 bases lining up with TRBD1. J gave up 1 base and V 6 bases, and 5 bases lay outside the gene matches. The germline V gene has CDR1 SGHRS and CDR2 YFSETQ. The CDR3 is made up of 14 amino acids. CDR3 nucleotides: TGCGCCAGCACGCTACAGGGGCGCACAGATACGCAGTATTTT. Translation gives CASTLQGRTDTQYF. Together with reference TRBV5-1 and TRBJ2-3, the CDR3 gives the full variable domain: KAGVTQTPRYLIKTRGQQVTLSCSPISGHRSVSWYQQTPGQGLQFLFEYFSETQRNKGNFPGRFSGRQFSNSRSEMNVSTLELGDSALYLCASTLQGRTDTQYFGPGTRLTVL.

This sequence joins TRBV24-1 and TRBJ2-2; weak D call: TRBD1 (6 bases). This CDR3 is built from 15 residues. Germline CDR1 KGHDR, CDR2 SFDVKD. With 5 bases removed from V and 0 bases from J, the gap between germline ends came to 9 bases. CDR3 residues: CATSGGGTNTGELFF. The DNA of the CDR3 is TGTGCCACCAGTGGAGGGGGAACGAACACCGGGGAGCTGTTTTTT.

Here the CDR3 reads CASSRDGTSGGAGELFF. CDR3 DNA sequence: TGTGCCAGCAGCCGAGACGGGACTAGCGGGGGGGCCGGGGAGCTGTTTTTT. The chain has TRBV7-3 and TRBJ2-2, with 16 nucleotides matching TRBD2. Per germline, CDR1 SGHTA and CDR2 FQGTGA. The junction had 6 bases not matched to a gene; V was cut back by 5 bases and J by 6 bases. This CDR3 is 17 amino acids long.

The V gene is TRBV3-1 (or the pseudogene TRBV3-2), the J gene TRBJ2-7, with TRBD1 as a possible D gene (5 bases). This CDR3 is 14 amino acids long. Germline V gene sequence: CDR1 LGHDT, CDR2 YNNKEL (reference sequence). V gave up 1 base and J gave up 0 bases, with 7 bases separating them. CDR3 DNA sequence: TGTGCCAGCAGCCAAGTCAGGGACTCCTACGAGCAGTACTTC. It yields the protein CASSQVRDSYEQYF.

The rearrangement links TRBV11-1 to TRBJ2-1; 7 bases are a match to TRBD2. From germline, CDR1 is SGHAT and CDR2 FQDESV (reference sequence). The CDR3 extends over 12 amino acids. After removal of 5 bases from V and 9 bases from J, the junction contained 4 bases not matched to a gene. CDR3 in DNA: TGTGCCAGCAGCCAGCGGGACGGTGAGCAGTTCTTC. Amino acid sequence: CASSQRDGEQFF.

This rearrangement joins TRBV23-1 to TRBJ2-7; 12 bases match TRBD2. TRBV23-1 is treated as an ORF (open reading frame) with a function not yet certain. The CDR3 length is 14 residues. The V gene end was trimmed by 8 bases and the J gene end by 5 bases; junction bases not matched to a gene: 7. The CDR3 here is CASSPGLAGNEQYF. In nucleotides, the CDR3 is TGCGCCAGCTCACCGGGACTAGCGGGCAACGAGCAGTACTTC.

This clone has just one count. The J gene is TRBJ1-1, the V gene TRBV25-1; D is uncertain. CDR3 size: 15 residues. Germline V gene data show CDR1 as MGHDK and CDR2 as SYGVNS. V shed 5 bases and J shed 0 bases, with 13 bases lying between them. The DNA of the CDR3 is TGTGCCAGCAGTCCCCCGACGGGTATGAACACTGAAGCTTTCTTT. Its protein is CASSPPTGMNTEAFF.

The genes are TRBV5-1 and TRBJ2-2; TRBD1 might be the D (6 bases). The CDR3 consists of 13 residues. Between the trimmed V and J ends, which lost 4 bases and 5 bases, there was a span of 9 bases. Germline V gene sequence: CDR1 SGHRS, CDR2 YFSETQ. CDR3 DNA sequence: TGCGCCAGCAGCGTACAGGGAACCGGGGAGCTGTTTTTT. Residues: CASSVQGTGELFF.

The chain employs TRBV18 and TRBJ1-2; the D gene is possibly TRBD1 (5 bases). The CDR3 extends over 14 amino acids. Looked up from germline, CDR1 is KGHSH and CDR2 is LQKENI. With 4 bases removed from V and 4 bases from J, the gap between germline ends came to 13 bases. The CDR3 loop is CASSLRTPTYGYTF. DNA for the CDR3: TGTGCCAGCTCACTCCGGACACCCACCTATGGCTACACCTTC.